This T cell receptor beta chain was profiled in a study of sequential checkpoint blockade in melanoma. As for the study in general: 85 to 95 pretreatment tumor DNA samples were TCRβ immunosequenced. Matched biopsies came pretreatment and at week 13 for some 22 patients.

This CDR3 is 17 amino acids long. Germline V gives CDR1 SGHNT, CDR2 YENEEA. Trimming left V 4 bases short and J 4 bases short, with 20 bases between. Measured with immunoSEQ multiplex PCR; TCRdb has only the in-frame clones, and not every one. The profile shows thousands of clones, around 28% of them singletons. As for treatment: randomized to nivolumab then ipilimumab (arm A) or the reverse (arm B). The specimen comprised tumor tissue (inferred from file names), sampled from a patient given nivolumab and ipilimumab in sequence. The chain joins TRBV11-3 to TRBJ2-1; possibly TRBD2 for D (6 bases). This sequence originates from a human donor with melanoma. This CDR3 reads CASSSRSLVAGYNEQFF. The DNA for the CDR3 is TGTGCCAGCAGCTCCCGATCGCTAGTTGCGGGGTACAATGAGCAGTTCTTC. The complete variable domain, with remaining parts taken from reference TRBV11-3 and TRBJ2-1, reads EAGVVQSPRYKIIEKKQPVAFWCNPISGHNTLYWYLQNLGQGPELLIRYENEEAVDDSQLPKDRFSAERLKGVDSTLKIQPAELGDSAVYLCASSSRSLVAGYNEQFFGPGTRLTVL.